The source of this TCR beta chain is a study of shared clonotypes between healthy human individuals. CDR1 is SQVTM and CDR2 is ANQGSEA in the germline V gene. V lost 7 bases and J 10 bases, leaving 16 bases between the germline ends. The CDR3 covers 11 residues. Sequencing was performed with immunoSEQ multiplex PCR; in TCRdb, only in-frame clones are kept and a portion is missing. Of about 1 million clones listed, approximately 70% are singletons. This sequence joins TRBV29-1 and TRBJ1-1; D perhaps matches TRBD1 (6 bases). The receptor comes from a man younger than 35 in good health. Sequencing used memory CD4+ T cells sorted from blood. Subset denoted: CD45RA-negative fraction. CDR3 DNA: TGCAGCGGGCAGAAGACAGGTGGAGCTTTCTTT. Translating it yields CSGQKTGGAFF.